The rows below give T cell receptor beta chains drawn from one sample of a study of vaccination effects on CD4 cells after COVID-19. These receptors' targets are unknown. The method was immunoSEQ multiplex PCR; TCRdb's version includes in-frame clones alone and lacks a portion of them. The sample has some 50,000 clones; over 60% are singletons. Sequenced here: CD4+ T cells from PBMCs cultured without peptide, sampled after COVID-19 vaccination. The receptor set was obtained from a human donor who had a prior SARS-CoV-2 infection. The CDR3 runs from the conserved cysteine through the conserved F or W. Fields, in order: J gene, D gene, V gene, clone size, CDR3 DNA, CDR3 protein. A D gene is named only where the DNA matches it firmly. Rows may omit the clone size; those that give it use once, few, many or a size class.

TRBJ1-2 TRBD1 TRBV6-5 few TGTGCCAGCAGTCCTCTAGACAGGGTTGATGGCTACACCTTC CASSPLDRVDGYTF
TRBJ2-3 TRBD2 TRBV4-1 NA TGCGCCAGCAGCCAAGATCGCGGCGGGGGGGCCCCAGATACGCAGTATTTT CASSQDRGGGAPDTQYF
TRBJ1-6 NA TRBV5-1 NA TGCGCCAGCAGACTCGACGTGGGCTCCTATAATTCACCCCTCCACTTT CASRLDVGSYNSPLHF
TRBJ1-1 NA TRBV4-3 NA TGCGCCAGCAGCCAAGCGTGGCAGAACACTGAAGCTTTCTTT CASSQAWQNTEAFF
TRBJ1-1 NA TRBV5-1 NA TGCGCCAGCAAGGGAGACACTGAAGCTTTCTTT CASKGDTEAFF
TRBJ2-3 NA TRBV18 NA TGTGCCAGCTCACCACCCTCCACAGATACGCAGTATTTT CASSPPSTDTQYF
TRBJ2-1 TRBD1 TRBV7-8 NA TGTGCCAGCAGCCGTACCCCCTGGGACAGGGGGCCCCATGAGCAGTTCTTC CASSRTPWDRGPHEQFF
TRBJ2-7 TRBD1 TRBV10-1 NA TGCGCCAGCAGTGAGTCGAGCAGGACAGGGGGCTCCTACGAGCAGTACTTC CASSESSRTGGSYEQYF
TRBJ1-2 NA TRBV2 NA TGTGCCAGCTGGGAAAGACAGTTAAGCTATGGCTACACCTTC CASWERQLSYGYTF
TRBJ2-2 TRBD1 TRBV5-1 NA TGCGCCAGCAGGCCGGGGACAGCAAACACCGGGGAGCTGTTTTTT CASRPGTANTGELFF
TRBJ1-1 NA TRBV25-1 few TGTGCCAGCAGTGACGGAAGCACTGAAGCTTTCTTT CASSDGSTEAFF
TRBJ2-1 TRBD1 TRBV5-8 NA TGTGCCAGCAGCTTTGGGACAGGGGAGTTCTTC CASSFGTGEFF
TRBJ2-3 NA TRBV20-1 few TGCAGTGCTAAGGGGATGGATACGCAGTATTTT CSAKGMDTQYF
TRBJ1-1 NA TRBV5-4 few TGTGCCAGCAGCTGGGGGGCTACCGTGAACACTGAAGCTTTCTTT CASSWGATVNTEAFF
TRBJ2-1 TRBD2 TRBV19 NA TGTGCCAGTAACCGCCTAGCGGGGTCCCGGAGTGAGCAGTTCTTC CASNRLAGSRSEQFF
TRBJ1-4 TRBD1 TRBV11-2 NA TGTGCCAGCAGCCTGACCCGGGACAGGGGGCTTTTGGAAAAACTGTTTTTT CASSLTRDRGLLEKLFF
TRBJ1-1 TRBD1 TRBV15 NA TGTGCCACCAGCAGACAGACAGGGACAACTGAAGCTTTCTTT CATSRQTGTTEAFF
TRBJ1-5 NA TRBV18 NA TGTGCCAGCTCGCGACAGGTGAATCAGCCCCAGCATTTT CASSRQVNQPQHF
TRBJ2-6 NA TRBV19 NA TGTGCCAGTACCATGGGATTAACAAGAGGGGGGGACCCCTTTGTCCTGACTTTC CASTMGLTRGGDPFVLTF
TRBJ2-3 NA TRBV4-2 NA TGTGCCAGCAGCCAAGAACGGACTTGGGATGGGCAGTATTTT CASSQERTWDGQYF
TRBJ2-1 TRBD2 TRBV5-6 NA TGTGCCAGCACCGTTAGACTAGCGGGAAAGTACAATGAGCAGTTCTTC CASTVRLAGKYNEQFF
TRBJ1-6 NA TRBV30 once TGTGCCTGGGCCGGGGACGCAAAACCCCTCCACTTT CAWAGDAKPLHF
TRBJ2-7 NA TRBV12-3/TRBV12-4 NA TGTGCCAGCAGTTTGGTCCTAGGCTACGAGCAGTACTTC CASSLVLGYEQYF
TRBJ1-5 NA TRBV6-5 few TGTGCCAGCGAGACGACAGGAAATCAGCCCCAGCATTTT CASETTGNQPQHF
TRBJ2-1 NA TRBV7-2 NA TGTGCCAGCAGCTTAGTTATCACAGACAATGAGCAGTTCTTC CASSLVITDNEQFF
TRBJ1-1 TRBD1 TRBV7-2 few TGTGCCAGCAGCTGGCAGGGGGGCACTGAAGCTTTCTTT CASSWQGGTEAFF
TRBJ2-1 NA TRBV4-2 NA TGTGCCAGCAGCCAAGAATTGGGCGAGCAGTTCTTC CASSQELGEQFF
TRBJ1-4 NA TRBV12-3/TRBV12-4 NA TGTGCCAGCAGTTCGCAATCAGGGGAACTGTTTTTT CASSSQSGELFF
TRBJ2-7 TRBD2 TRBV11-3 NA TGTGCCAGCAGCCCGCAGGGGACTAGCTTTGACGAGCAGTACTTC CASSPQGTSFDEQYF
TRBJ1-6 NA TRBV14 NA TGTGCCAGCAGCCAACAGGGGAGGGACGGATCACCCCTCCACTTT CASSQQGRDGSPLHF
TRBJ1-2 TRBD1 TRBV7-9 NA TGTGCCAGCAGCTTAGCGGACAGGGGCTACACCTTC CASSLADRGYTF
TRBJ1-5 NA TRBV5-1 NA TGCGCCAGCAGACTCGGACAGCATAGCAATCAGCCCCAGCATTTT CASRLGQHSNQPQHF
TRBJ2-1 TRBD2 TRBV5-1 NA TGCGCCAGCAGCATCGGGACTAGCGGGGGACATGAGCAGTTCTTC CASSIGTSGGHEQFF
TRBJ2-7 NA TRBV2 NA TGTGCCAGCAGTGATTTTCAAAACTACGAGCAGTACTTC CASSDFQNYEQYF
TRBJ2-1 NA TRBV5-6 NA TGTGCCAGCAGCCTTCGGGGGAGCTCCTACAATGAGCAGTTCTTC CASSLRGSSYNEQFF
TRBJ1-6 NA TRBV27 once TGTGCCAGCAGCTGGCTTTCTGGCAATTCACCCCTCCACTTT CASSWLSGNSPLHF
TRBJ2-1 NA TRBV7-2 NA TGTGCCAGCAGCTTAGCGTCCGACTACAATGAGCAGTTCTTC CASSLASDYNEQFF
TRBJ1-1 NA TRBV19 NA TGTGCCAGTAGTATAGCACTGGTTGCGACATGGCGAGCTGAAGCTTTCTTT CASSIALVATWRAEAFF
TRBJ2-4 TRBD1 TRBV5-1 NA TGCGCCAGCAGCTTGACAGGGGGCGTTGGGGACATTCAGTACTTC CASSLTGGVGDIQYF
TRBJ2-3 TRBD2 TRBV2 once TGTGCCAGCAGAGAAGCGGGAGTCACAGATACGCAGTATTTT CASREAGVTDTQYF
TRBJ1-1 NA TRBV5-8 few TGTGCCAGCAGCTTGGGACTCCGGGGGGCCACTGAAGCTTTCTTT CASSLGLRGATEAFF
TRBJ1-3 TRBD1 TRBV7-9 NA TGTGCCAGCAGCTTGGGACAGCTTGAAGGAAACACCATATATTTT CASSLGQLEGNTIYF
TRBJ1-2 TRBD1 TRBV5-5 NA TGTGCCAGCAGCACTGGACAGGGTTACTATGGCTACACCTTC CASSTGQGYYGYTF
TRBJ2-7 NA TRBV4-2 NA TGTGCCAGCAGCCAAGCAAGCTCCTACGAGCAGTACTTC CASSQASSYEQYF
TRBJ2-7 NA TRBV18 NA TGTGCCAGCTCACCCGACAGCTCCTACGAGCAGTACTTC CASSPDSSYEQYF
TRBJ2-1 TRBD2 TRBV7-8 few TGTGCCAGCAGCTCTAAACTAGCGGGGGCCACAGGTGAGCAGTTCTTC CASSSKLAGATGEQFF
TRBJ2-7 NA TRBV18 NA TGTGCCAGCTCACCGCTACAGGGGGGGGGTGGAGTCGAGCAGTACTTC CASSPLQGGGGVEQYF
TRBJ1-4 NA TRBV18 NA TGTGCCAGCTCTTCTGGGGCAGATAATGAAAAACTGTTTTTT CASSSGADNEKLFF
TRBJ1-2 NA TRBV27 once TGTGCCAGCAGTTTATCCTGGGTCGATGGCTACACCTTC CASSLSWVDGYTF
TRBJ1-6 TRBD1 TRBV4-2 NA TGTGCCAGCAGTGGCGGACAGGGAAGCACCTATAATTCACCCCTCCACTTT CASSGGQGSTYNSPLHF
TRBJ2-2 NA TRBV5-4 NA TGTGCCAGCAGCTTAGTCCCGTCGAACACCGGGGAGCTGTTTTTT CASSLVPSNTGELFF
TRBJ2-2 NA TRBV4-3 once TGCGCCAGCAGCCAAGATATTTTTGTGGGAGGGGGCGAGACCGGGGAGCTGTTTTTT CASSQDIFVGGGETGELFF
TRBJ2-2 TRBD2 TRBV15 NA TGTGCCACTGTAGCGGGGGAGGGATCCCTGAACACCGGGGAGCTGTTTTTT CATVAGEGSLNTGELFF
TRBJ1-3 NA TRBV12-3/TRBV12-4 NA TGTGCCAGCACCGGGACCTCTGGAAACACCATATATTTT CASTGTSGNTIYF
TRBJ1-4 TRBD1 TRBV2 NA TGTGCCAGCAGTGCCAGGGGGACCGATGAAAAACTGTTTTTT CASSARGTDEKLFF
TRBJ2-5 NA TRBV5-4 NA TGTGCCAGCAGCTTGAACAACCAAGAGACCCAGTACTTC CASSLNNQETQYF